This is a list of T cell receptor beta chains from one sample in a study of blood T cell repertoires in COVID-19. TCRdb keeps only in-frame clones here, not all; method: immunoSEQ multiplex PCR. The table records 85,000 to 130,000 clones, 80% to 95% of them present only once. The sample taken for sequencing was peripheral blood. Every receptor here comes from a man aged 55-75 years with acute or convalescent COVID-19. Each CDR3 is given without its conserved first and last residue. The D gene is left open where the match is weak. Size is stated for part of the rows, as once, few or many counts, or as a class when the clone is expanded.

d_gene	abundance	len	v_gene	j_gene	CDR3aa
.	.	14	TRBV14	TRBJ2-7	ASSQATFSGYYEQY
.	.	14	TRBV4-2	TRBJ1-5	ASSQGRGGRNQPQH
.	.	9	TRBV7-8	TRBJ2-7	ATAETYEQY
TRBD2	.	15	TRBV7-2	TRBJ2-2	ASSHGTSGRFTGELF
TRBD1	.	13	TRBV5-1	TRBJ1-4	ASSGGTVTNEKLF
.	.	10	TRBV5-4	TRBJ2-1	ASSLSYNEQF
.	once	9	TRBV2	TRBJ1-2	ACGVGYGYT
.	.	14	TRBV29-1	TRBJ1-1	SVSTPRQKGWTEAF
.	.	13	TRBV6-5	TRBJ2-7	ASNPLAANPYEQY
TRBD2	.	14	TRBV19	TRBJ2-5	ASSIGRSSGQETQY
.	once	13	TRBV11-2	TRBJ2-3	ASSLVGLSTDTQY